This record concerns one T cell receptor beta chain sequence. This entry comes from a study of early stage breast cancer tumors. There are 14 residues in the CDR3. CDR1 and CDR2 from the germline V gene are MNHEY and SMNVEV (reference sequence). Trimming pared 5 bases from V and 8 bases from J, leaving 17 bases between. Produced via immunoSEQ multiplex PCR; TCRdb's table is partial and in-frame only. The table shows 50,000 to 75,000 clones, with around three quarters occurring only once. The clonotype originates from a person aged 30 to 39 with breast cancer. Sequencing was performed on blood. The chain recombines TRBV27 with TRBJ2-3; tentatively, D is TRBD1 (6 bases). CDR3 coding DNA: TGTGCCAGCAGTCTAAGGGGCATAGGGGGTACGCAGTATTTT. This gives the protein CASSLRGIGGTQYF.